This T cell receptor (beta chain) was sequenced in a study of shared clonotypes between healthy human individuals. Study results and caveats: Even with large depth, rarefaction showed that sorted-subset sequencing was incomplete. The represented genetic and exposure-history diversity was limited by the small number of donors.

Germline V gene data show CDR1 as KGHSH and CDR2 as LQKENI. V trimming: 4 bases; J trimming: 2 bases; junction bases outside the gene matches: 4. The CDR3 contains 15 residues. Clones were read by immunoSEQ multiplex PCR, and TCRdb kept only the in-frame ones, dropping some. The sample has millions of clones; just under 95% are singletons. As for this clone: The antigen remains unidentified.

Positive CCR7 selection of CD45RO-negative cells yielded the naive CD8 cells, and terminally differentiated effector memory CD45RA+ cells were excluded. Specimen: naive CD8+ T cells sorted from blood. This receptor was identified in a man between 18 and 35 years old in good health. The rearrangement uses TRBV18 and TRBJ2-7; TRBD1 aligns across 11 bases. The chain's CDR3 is CASSRDRGAPYEQYF. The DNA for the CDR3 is TGTGCCAGCTCACGGGACAGGGGGGCCCCCTACGAGCAGTACTTC.